The 21 T cell receptor beta chains listed next were all sequenced from one sample in a study of a mutant IDH1 vaccine in newly diagnosed glioma. The time point here: baseline, week 1 (first vaccination visit). Regarding treatment: pre-vaccination baseline after standard-of-care therapy. Produced via immunoSEQ multiplex PCR; TCRdb's table is partial and in-frame only. The table shows 55,000 to 70,000 clones, with 60% to 85% occurring only once. The sequenced sample was PBMCs, obtained from a glioma patient treated with radiotherapy, temozolomide or both. The receptor set was obtained from a man over 45 with glioma.

This clone was seen repeatedly, ten times or more. The chain carries TRBV11-1 and TRBJ2-5; 7 nucleotides line up with TRBD1. The junction had 9 bases not matched to a gene; V was cut back by 6 bases and J by 2 bases. Germline values: CDR1 SGHAT, CDR2 FQDESV (reference sequence). The CDR3 contains 15 residues. The CDR3 region has the DNA TGTGCCAGCAGGTCACAGGGGACGGGGCAAGAGACCCAGTACTTC. This gives the protein CASRSQGTGQETQYF.

V usage is TRBV2 and J usage is TRBJ1-4; possible D gene TRBD1, 5 bases. Trimming left V 6 bases short and J 0 bases short, with 11 bases between. The CDR3 is 15 residues long. CDR1 is SNHLY, CDR2 FYNNEI, per germline. The DNA of the CDR3 is TGTGCCAGCAGAGACGGACAAGCAACTAATGAAAAACTGTTTTTT. This sequence encodes CASRDGQATNEKLFF.

This chain uses TRBV4-3 with TRBJ2-7; 10 nucleotides agree with TRBD2. V was clipped by 2 bases and J by 3 bases; unmatched bases: 4. CDR3 length: 15 residues. CDR1 and CDR2 (germline): LGHNA, YSLEER. CDR3 residues: CASSQSGGAGYEQYF. The CDR3 DNA reads TGCGCCAGCAGCCAAAGCGGGGGGGCGGGCTACGAGCAGTACTTC.

The chain recombines TRBV10-3 with TRBJ2-5, with D unclear. CDR1 and CDR2 from the germline V gene are ENHRY and SYGVKD. The CDR3 totals 13 residues. Trimming took 2 bases from V and 0 from J, leaving 4 bases between them. The CDR3 loop is CAISENNQETQYF. Here the CDR3 DNA reads TGTGCCATCAGTGAGAACAACCAAGAGACCCAGTACTTC.

The rearrangement links TRBV30 to TRBJ2-5; TRBD2 matches 13 bases. J lost 2 bases, V lost 2 bases, and 8 bases had no gene match. Germline CDR1 and CDR2: GTSNPN and SVGIG (reference sequence). CDR3 length: 17 residues. The CDR3 bases are TGTGCCTGGAGTCCCGGATGGGGACTAGCGGGACAAGAGACCCAGTACTTC. Its protein is CAWSPGWGLAGQETQYF.

This rearrangement joins TRBV30 to TRBJ1-4, with 7 positions matching TRBD1. Germline CDR1 is GTSNPN and CDR2 is SVGIG (reference sequence). Losses at the gene ends were 1 base for V and 8 bases for J; bases not matched to a gene: 7. CDR3 length equals 14 residues. The DNA of the CDR3 is TGTGCCTGGAGTGGGCCAGGGGGGACGGAAAAACTGTTTTTT. This gives the protein CAWSGPGGTEKLFF.

This clone was seen more than once but under ten times. J is TRBJ1-1 and V is TRBV19; D may be TRBD1 (6 bases). Germline CDR1 is LNHDA and CDR2 is SQIVND (reference sequence). V was cut by 8 bases and J by 4 bases, with 14 bases left in between. This CDR3 spans 13 amino acids. CDR3 loop: CASGQTSPTEAFF. CDR3 nucleotides: TGTGCCAGTGGACAGACTTCTCCCACTGAAGCTTTCTTT.

The chain recombines TRBV11-2 with TRBJ1-1; 7 bases fit TRBD1. This CDR3 spans 13 amino acids. Per the germline V gene, CDR1 is SGHAT and CDR2 is FQNNGV. V gave up 5 bases and J gave up 7 bases; unmatched junction bases: 7. This CDR3 reads CASSRTGSREAFF. The CDR3 DNA reads as TGTGCCAGCAGCCGGACAGGTTCCCGTGAAGCTTTCTTT.

The CDR3 DNA is TGTGCCAGCAGAATACAGGGGGCGAGAGGCAATCAGCCCCAGCATTTT. Its translation: CASRIQGARGNQPQHF. The chain recombines TRBV6-6 with TRBJ1-5; 9 nucleotides agree with TRBD1. Trimming took 6 bases from V and 2 from J; bases not matched to a gene: 8. This CDR3 is 16 amino acids long. Germline loops: CDR1 MNHNY, CDR2 SVGAGI (reference sequence).

The V and J genes are TRBV10-3 and TRBJ1-1, with 8 bases matching TRBD1. Trimming cost V 3 bases and J 1 base; bases outside gene matches: 1. CDR3 length: 14 amino acids. Germline values: CDR1 ENHRY, CDR2 SYGVKD. The CDR3 DNA sequence: TGTGCCATCAGTGAAGACAGGGGGAACACTGAAGCTTTCTTT. Protein product: CAISEDRGNTEAFF.

This chain uses TRBV9 with TRBJ2-5, with D possibly being TRBD1 or TRBD2 (6 bases each). Germline assignment: CDR1 SGDLS and CDR2 YYNGEE. V was cut by 2 bases and J by 4 bases, with 15 bases left in between. The CDR3 spans 15 residues. In DNA, the CDR3 is TGTGCCAGCAGCGTGAGGGGGGTCAACGGAGAGACCCAGTACTTC. It is translated as CASSVRGVNGETQYF.

The V call is TRBV10-1, the J call TRBJ1-1; D unclear. Per germline, CDR1 WNHNN and CDR2 SYGVQD (reference sequence). CDR3 length: 13 residues. V was cut by 10 bases and J by 0 bases, with 12 bases left in between. The CDR3 DNA follows: TGCGCCACCTCTAAGTCGATGAACACTGAAGCTTTCTTT. This sequence encodes CATSKSMNTEAFF.

This clone was counted once. The chain uses TRBV11-1 and TRBJ1-1; TRBD1 matches 8 bases. From germline, CDR1 is SGHAT and CDR2 FQDESV (reference sequence). V lost 1 base, J lost 1 base, and 5 bases stayed unmatched. The CDR3 is 16 amino acids. The CDR3 sequence is CASSLDLGQGNTEAFF. CDR3 nucleotides: TGTGCCAGCAGCTTAGATTTAGGACAGGGGAACACTGAAGCTTTCTTT. Full variable domain (outside the CDR3, taken from reference TRBV11-1 and TRBJ1-1): EAEVAQSPRYKITEKSQAVAFWCDPISGHATLYWYRQILGQGPELLVQFQDESVVDDSQLPKDRFSAERLKGVDSTLKIQPAELGDSAMYLCASSLDLGQGNTEAFFGQGTRLTVV.

As for this clone: The junction differs from germline at one of its ends, possibly a read error. The J gene is TRBJ2-5, the V gene TRBV10-3; D gene unclear. The CDR3 loop spans 16 amino acids. In germline, CDR1 is ENHRY, CDR2 SYGVKD. CDR3 protein: CTISESPTFGQETQYF. In nucleotides, the CDR3 is TGTACCATCAGTGAGTCCCCAACCTTCGGCCAAGAGACCCAGTACTTC.

This chain links TRBV21-1 with TRBJ1-2; the table's TRBD1 call for D was not verified on the DNA. TRBV21-1 is annotated as a pseudogene. The CDR3 is 16 amino acids. The CDR3 nucleotides are TGTGCCAGCAGCGCCCCTTGGGACAGGGGGCTCGATGGCTACACCTTC. Protein: CASSAPWDRGLDGYTF.

V and J are TRBV19 and TRBJ2-3; 7 bases are a match to TRBD2. J gave up 4 bases and V 4 bases, and 8 bases lay outside the gene matches. Germline V lookup: CDR1 LNHDA, CDR2 SQIVND (reference sequence). CDR3 size: 15 residues. The chain's CDR3 is CASSTPTSRADTQYF. The CDR3 bases are TGTGCCAGTAGTACGCCGACTAGCAGGGCAGATACGCAGTATTTT.

The chain employs TRBV7-9 and TRBJ2-5, with D possibly matching TRBD1 (6 bases). The germline V and J ends were trimmed by 4 bases and 5 bases, with 14 bases remaining between them. CDR3 length: 14 residues. Germline assignment: CDR1 SEHNR and CDR2 FQNEAQ (reference sequence). The CDR3 DNA follows: TGTGCCAGCAGCTCAATCAGGGGAAGGGAGACCCAGTACTTC. Residues: CASSSIRGRETQYF.

The rearrangement joins TRBV9 to TRBJ2-1; tentative D call: TRBD2 (6 bases). Germline V lookup: CDR1 SGDLS, CDR2 YYNGEE. V lost 2 bases and J 7 bases, leaving 10 bases between the germline ends. The length of the CDR3 is 13 residues. CDR3 nucleotides: TGTGCCAGCAGCGTTGGGGGGATGAATGAGCAGTTCTTC. Protein sequence: CASSVGGMNEQFF.

With respect to this clone: This CDR3 is also generated by other DNA sequences in the sample. The rearrangement uses TRBV7-9 and TRBJ1-2, with TRBD1 as a possible D gene (6 bases). Germline lookup yields CDR1 SEHNR and CDR2 FQNEAQ (reference sequence). Trimming took 6 bases from V and 2 from J, leaving 10 bases between them. The CDR3 sequence is 13 residues long. This CDR3 is CASSPQGNYGYTF. For the CDR3, the DNA is TGTGCCAGCAGTCCACAGGGAAACTATGGCTACACCTTC.

The J gene is TRBJ2-3, the V gene TRBV4-3; the match to TRBD2 covers 7 bases. CDR3 size: 17 residues. Trimming took 0 bases from V and 0 from J; bases not matched to a gene: 6. CDR1 is LGHNA and CDR2 is YSLEER in the germline V gene. This CDR3 is CASSQDEAGTSTDTQYF. In nucleotides, the CDR3 is TGCGCCAGCAGCCAAGATGAAGCGGGGACTAGCACAGATACGCAGTATTTT.

The V gene is TRBV5-4, the J gene TRBJ1-2; the D gene is possibly TRBD1 (5 bases). This CDR3 comprises 15 residues. CDR1 and CDR2 from the germline V gene are SGHNT and YYREEE (reference sequence). V lost 2 bases, J lost 2 bases, and 13 bases lay in between. Written as DNA, the CDR3 is TGTGCCAGCAGCTTCTCCCAGGGAGCAAACTATGGCTACACCTTC. It translates to CASSFSQGANYGYTF.